This TCR beta chain was retrieved from a study of T cells after yellow fever vaccination. The authors made TCR cDNA by 5'RACE template switching, adding a universal primer site and UMIs. MiXCR, applied by TCRdb to the 5' RACE reads, yields one record per CDR3 protein. Here the sample spans 500,000 to 650,000 distinct CDR3 sequences, more than 9% being singletons. In its sample, this clonotype was seen many times. V shed 4 bases, J shed 1 base, and the junction held 2 bases outside the gene matches. CDR3 size: 14 residues. The V gene's germline CDR1 is SGHDT and CDR2 YYEEEE. The gene calls are TRBV5-6 and TRBJ1-5; 7 bases are a match to TRBD1. The material was PBMCs, obtained on the day of the yellow fever booster vaccination. The sequence derives from a man aged 25-45 years who received the YFV17D yellow fever vaccine. In DNA form, the CDR3 reads TGTGCCAGCAGCCTGGGACAGAGCAATCAGCCCCAGCATTTT. Translated, it gives CASSLGQSNQPQHF.